Sequencing of this TCR beta chain was carried out in a study of blood T cell repertoires in COVID-19. As for the study in general: COVID-19 samples from acute and convalescent phases originated in the United States, Italy and Spain. PBMCs, B-cell-depleted T cells, or T cells were the source of the cDNA or gDNA that made up the material.

Seattle patient enrollment occurred during active infection, with longitudinal follow-up thereafter. In the original analysis: Amplified reference gene primers provided the basis for estimating nucleated cell counts. Generated by immunoSEQ multiplex PCR, the TCRdb table keeps only in-frame clones and is missing some. Clone size and V and J calls were adopted from that table, with D and trimming inferred from the DNA. The sample contains about 200,000 clones, approximately 78% of which appear only once. The CDR3 spans 18 residues. This chain uses TRBV21-1 with TRBJ2-7; TRBD1 is the table's D call and was not checked against the DNA. TRBV21-1 is a documented pseudogene. This receptor was obtained from a woman in her seventies with COVID-19, enrolled during active disease. The sequenced material came from peripheral blood. The CDR3 here is CASSKGLDRGRPPYEQYF. For the CDR3, the DNA is TGTGCCAGCAGCAAAGGCCTAGACAGGGGGCGACCCCCCTACGAGCAGTACTTC.